This passage covers 25 T cell receptor beta chains from one sample sequenced in a study of control samples from healthy donors and cancer patients. Profiling relied on immunoSEQ multiplex PCR, and the TCRdb table lists in-frame clones only, not all of them. The table shows roughly 180,000 clones, with 80% to 95% occurring only once. The specimen was blood. Every receptor here comes from a woman in her sixties in good health.

The V and J genes are TRBV7-9 and TRBJ2-3; a possible D gene is TRBD1 (6 bases). This CDR3 has 18 amino acids. Trimming stripped 5 bases from V and 0 bases from J, with 21 bases between. Germline loops: CDR1 SEHNR, CDR2 FQNEAQ (reference sequence). The CDR3: CASSPRFGGFFSTDTQYF. Written as DNA, the CDR3 is TGTGCCAGCAGCCCTCGCTTTGGGGGCTTTTTTAGCACAGATACGCAGTATTTT. Full variable domain (missing parts from reference TRBV7-9 and TRBJ2-3): DTGVSQNPRHKITKRGQNVTFRCDPISEHNRLYWYRQTLGQGPEFLTYFQNEAQLEKSRLLSDRFSAERPKGSFSTLEIQRTEQGDSAMYLCASSPRFGGFFSTDTQYFGPGTRLTVL.

V gene TRBV6-5 combines with J gene TRBJ2-7; a weak D match, TRBD1 (6 bases). The CDR3 runs to 14 residues. Trimming cost V 6 bases and J 1 base, with 13 bases left between them. Germline V CDR1 and CDR2: MNHEY, SVGAGI. As DNA, the CDR3 is TGTGCCAGCAGCCGAAGACAGGAATCCTACGAGCAGTACTTC. Amino acids: CASSRRQESYEQYF.

The chain has TRBV24-1 and TRBJ2-1, with 9 bases aligning to TRBD1. The length of the CDR3 is 15 residues. In germline, CDR1 is KGHDR, CDR2 SFDVKD. V gave up 9 bases and J gave up 6 bases; unmatched junction bases: 11. The chain's CDR3 is CATSSGTGYVNEQFF. The CDR3 region has the DNA TGTGCCACCTCTTCTGGGACAGGGTATGTCAATGAGCAGTTCTTC.

V gene TRBV30 combines with J gene TRBJ1-5, with TRBD1 matching 7 bases. Trimming cost V 0 bases and J 10 bases; bases outside gene matches: 6. This CDR3 has 13 residues. Germline values: CDR1 GTSNPN, CDR2 SVGIG (reference sequence). The CDR3: CAWSVPGGGPQHF. The CDR3 DNA sequence: TGTGCCTGGAGTGTACCAGGGGGAGGCCCCCAGCATTTT.

The genes are TRBV6-2 or TRBV6-3 and TRBJ2-7; TRBD2 matches 8 bases. The germline V gene has CDR1 MNHEY and CDR2 SVGEGT. The CDR3 extends over 17 amino acids. With V trimmed by 0 bases and J by 3 bases, 10 bases remained unmatched. The CDR3 DNA reads TGTGCCAGCAGTTACTCGATCGGGACTAGAAAACTCTACGAGCAGTACTTC. Translation: CASSYSIGTRKLYEQYF.

The V gene is TRBV9, the J gene TRBJ1-6; D ambiguous. The V gene's germline CDR1 is SGDLS and CDR2 YYNGEE. This CDR3 has 13 residues. Trimming removed 6 bases from V and 3 bases from J, with 7 bases in between. The chain's CDR3 is CASNKDYNSPLHF. For the CDR3, the DNA is TGTGCCAGCAACAAGGACTATAATTCACCCCTCCACTTT.

The chain combines TRBV5-1 with TRBJ2-1, with D perhaps TRBD2 (6 bases). The CDR3 loop spans 14 amino acids. With 0 bases removed from V and 4 bases from J, the gap between germline ends came to 8 bases. Germline values: CDR1 SGHRS, CDR2 YFSETQ. The CDR3 region is CASSLARGYNEQFF. The CDR3, as DNA: TGCGCCAGCAGCTTGGCCCGGGGGTACAATGAGCAGTTCTTC.

The V call is TRBV5-1, the J call TRBJ2-1, with TRBD1 identical over 9 bases. The germline V gene encodes CDR1 SGHRS and CDR2 YFSETQ. There are 18 residues in the CDR3. V gave up 7 bases and J gave up 1 base; unmatched junction bases: 15. CDR3 nucleotide sequence: TGCGCCAGCCTGGCGACGCCGGGACAGGGTGGGTCCTACAATGAGCAGTTCTTC. Amino acids: CASLATPGQGGSYNEQFF.

As DNA, the CDR3 is TGTGCCAGCAGCTTGCAGCATTTGGAGTCCTACGAGCAGTACTTC. Translating gives CASSLQHLESYEQYF. The chain links TRBV5-4 to TRBJ2-7; D ambiguous. Germline CDR1 reads SGHNT; CDR2 reads YYREEE (reference sequence). Trimming pared 1 base from V and 1 base from J, leaving 12 bases between. The CDR3 spans 15 residues.

The V gene is TRBV5-6, the J gene TRBJ1-1, with D possibly being TRBD1 (6 bases). This CDR3 contains 16 residues. Trimming removed 0 bases from V and 2 bases from J, with 14 bases in between. Per germline, CDR1 SGHDT and CDR2 YYEEEE. The CDR3 sequence: CASSLAQGRGNTEAFF. Written as DNA, the CDR3 is TGTGCCAGCAGCTTGGCGCAGGGGAGGGGTAACACTGAAGCTTTCTTT. Drawing the rest from reference TRBV5-6 and TRBJ1-1, the complete variable domain is DAGVTQSPTHLIKTRGQQVTLRCSPKSGHDTVSWYQQALGQGPQFIFQYYEEEERQRGNFPDRFSGHQFPNYSSELNVNALLLGDSALYLCASSLAQGRGNTEAFFGQGTRLTVV.

The chain uses TRBV12-3 or TRBV12-4 and TRBJ1-2; D not certain. V lost 6 bases to trimming and J lost 6 bases, with 11 bases between them. This CDR3 region has 12 residues. The chain's CDR3 is CASRHRLDGYTF. For the CDR3, the DNA is TGTGCCAGCAGACACCGACTGGATGGCTACACCTTC.

This chain uses TRBV4-3 with TRBJ1-6, with TRBD1 identical over 7 bases. Germline CDR1 is LGHNA and CDR2 is YSLEER. Germline trimming cut 0 bases from V and 7 bases from J; bases unmatched to any gene: 9. The CDR3 consists of 17 residues. The CDR3 region has the DNA TGCGCCAGCAGCCAAGACCCAGGGGGTGTCTTCAATTCACCCCTCCACTTT. This sequence encodes CASSQDPGGVFNSPLHF.

This chain's CDR3 is CASSVGPSGYYEQYF. CDR3 coding DNA: TGTGCCAGCAGCGTGGGTCCTAGCGGATACTACGAGCAGTACTTC. The rearrangement links TRBV9 to TRBJ2-7; TRBD2 agrees at 7 bases. Germline CDR1 and CDR2: SGDLS and YYNGEE. Trimming cost V 2 bases and J 3 bases; bases outside gene matches: 8. CDR3 length: 15 residues.

This rearrangement joins TRBV18 to TRBJ2-2, with no clear D. Trimming cost V 3 bases and J 4 bases, with 12 bases left between them. This CDR3 region has 15 residues. CDR1 is KGHSH, CDR2 LQKENI, per germline. CDR3 nucleotides: TGTGCCAGCTCACCTCAGACGGAACTCACCGGGGAGCTGTTTTTT. It yields the protein CASSPQTELTGELFF.

The chain carries TRBV18 and TRBJ1-2, with a possible D match to TRBD1 (6 bases). The CDR3 spans 16 residues. CDR1 and CDR2 from the germline V gene are KGHSH and LQKENI. V was shortened by 2 bases and J by 3 bases, with 16 bases between the two germline ends. The CDR3 loop is CASSPRRQARDYGYTF. Here the CDR3 DNA reads TGTGCCAGCTCACCAAGGCGACAGGCGAGGGACTATGGCTACACCTTC.

Comment on this clone: The same CDR3 arises from other DNA sequences in this sample as well. This chain uses TRBV24-1 with TRBJ2-3; D is undetermined. Looked up from germline, CDR1 is KGHDR and CDR2 is SFDVKD. The CDR3 loop spans 13 amino acids. Between the trimmed V and J ends, which lost 0 bases and 0 bases, there was a span of 0 bases. The DNA of the CDR3 is TGTGCCACCAGTGATTTGAGCACAGATACGCAGTATTTT. Translation: CATSDLSTDTQYF.

This chain links TRBV5-6 with TRBJ1-2; D is uncertain. Germline loops: CDR1 SGHDT, CDR2 YYEEEE. V was shortened by 2 bases and J by 5 bases, with 4 bases between the two germline ends. The CDR3 extends over 11 amino acids. The chain's CDR3 is CASSLWYGYTF. CDR3 in DNA: TGTGCCAGCAGCTTATGGTATGGCTACACCTTC.

V usage is TRBV7-8 and J usage is TRBJ2-1; the D is unclear. The CDR3 spans 12 residues. From germline, CDR1 is SGHVS and CDR2 FQNEAQ. V was trimmed by 5 bases and J by 9 bases, leaving 11 bases between them. CDR3 sequence: CASSPTRTEQFF. CDR3 bases: TGTGCCAGCAGCCCTACGAGGACTGAGCAGTTCTTC. Drawing the rest from reference TRBV7-8 and TRBJ2-1, the complete variable domain is GAGVSQSPRYKVAKRGQDVALRCDPISGHVSLFWYQQALGQGPEFLTYFQNEAQLDKSGLPSDRFFAERPEGSVSTLKIQRTQQEDSAVYLCASSPTRTEQFFGPGTRLTVL.

This rearrangement joins TRBV7-3 to TRBJ2-2; D might be TRBD1 (5 bases). This CDR3 has 15 amino acids. CDR1 and CDR2 (germline): SGHTA, FQGTGA. Between the trimmed V and J ends, which lost 1 base and 4 bases, there was a span of 10 bases. The CDR3 spells CASSLRAGITGELFF. The CDR3 DNA follows: TGTGCCAGCAGCTTAAGAGCAGGGATCACCGGGGAGCTGTTTTTT.

The V call is TRBV7-9, the J call TRBJ1-1, with 7 positions matching TRBD1. This CDR3 has 15 amino acids. J was trimmed by 2 bases and V by 5 bases; bases with no gene match: 8. The germline V gene encodes CDR1 SEHNR and CDR2 FQNEAQ (reference sequence). The CDR3 region is CASSPTGAINTEAFF. For the CDR3, the DNA is TGTGCCAGCAGCCCTACAGGGGCTATTAACACTGAAGCTTTCTTT.

The chain couples TRBV11-2 to TRBJ1-5; the D gene is possibly TRBD1 (6 bases). V was clipped by 3 bases and J by 7 bases, with 7 bases between them. Per germline, CDR1 SGHAT and CDR2 FQNNGV. CDR3 length: 12 residues. The CDR3 loop is CASSFQGQPQHF. DNA of the CDR3: TGTGCCAGCAGCTTTCAGGGGCAGCCCCAGCATTTT.

The J gene is TRBJ2-7, the V gene TRBV6-5; 8 bases are shared with TRBD1. V lost 6 bases to trimming and J lost 5 bases; unmatched junction nucleotides: 12. In germline, CDR1 is MNHEY, CDR2 SVGAGI. The CDR3 runs 15 residues. The DNA of the CDR3 is TGTGCCAGCAGGCCTCGGCAGGGGGCTTTGAACGAGCAGTACTTC. Its protein product is CASRPRQGALNEQYF.

The CDR3 spells CASSLMAGVSTEAFF. CDR3 DNA: TGCGCCAGCAGCTTGATGGCAGGGGTCTCCACTGAAGCTTTCTTT. The V gene is TRBV5-1, the J gene TRBJ1-1; weak D call: TRBD1 (6 bases). The CDR3 runs 15 residues. Trimming left V 1 base short and J 4 bases short, with 14 bases between. Germline CDR1 is SGHRS and CDR2 is YFSETQ. Drawing the rest from reference TRBV5-1 and TRBJ1-1, the complete variable domain is KAGVTQTPRYLIKTRGQQVTLSCSPISGHRSVSWYQQTPGQGLQFLFEYFSETQRNKGNFPGRFSGRQFSNSRSEMNVSTLELGDSALYLCASSLMAGVSTEAFFGQGTRLTVV.

J is TRBJ1-4 and V is TRBV19; tentatively, D is TRBD1 (5 bases). The length of the CDR3 is 15 residues. V lost 3 bases, J lost 0 bases, and 8 bases lay in between. From germline, CDR1 is LNHDA and CDR2 SQIVND (reference sequence). CDR3 sequence reads: CASSMGGATNEKLFF. The CDR3 nucleotides read TGTGCCAGTAGTATGGGGGGAGCAACTAATGAAAAACTGTTTTTT. Full variable domain (missing parts from reference TRBV19 and TRBJ1-4): DGGITQSPKYLFRKEGQNVTLSCEQNLNHDAMYWYRQDPGQGLRLIYYSQIVNDFQKGDIAEGYSVSREKKESFPLTVTSAQKNPTAFYLCASSMGGATNEKLFFGSGTQLSVL.

The chain has TRBV7-9 and TRBJ2-5, with D tentatively TRBD1 (7 bases). The V end was cut by 2 bases, the J end by 5 bases, with 12 bases between. This CDR3 region has 14 residues. CDR1 is SEHNR and CDR2 is FQNEAQ in the germline V gene (reference sequence). The CDR3: CASSLSAGGETQYF. CDR3 sequence (DNA): TGTGCCAGCAGCTTATCCGCAGGGGGGGAGACCCAGTACTTC.